The T cell receptor beta chain described here comes from a study of early T cells in non-severe SARS-CoV-2 infection. About the study: The input, bulk RNA from unsorted whole blood, was sequenced, and chains were unpaired. Study findings and constraints: Comparison of clonotypes with VDJdb favored anti-spike CD8 responses while missing private and CD4 specificities.

The CDR3 is 14 amino acids. Trimming cost V 7 bases and J 6 bases; bases outside gene matches: 7. In the case of this clonotype: The antigen is not known.

TCRdb called the 5' RACE reads again in MiXCR, with one record for every CDR3 protein. The table includes some 50,000 distinct CDR3 sequences, 7.5% to 9.5% detected once. The rearrangement joins TRBV12-3 or TRBV12-4 to TRBJ2-1, with TRBD1 matching over 9 bases. The receptor comes from an adult who was a healthcare worker with PCR-confirmed SARS-CoV-2 infection or an uninfected control (not recorded which). The starting material was whole blood, obtained at baseline. The CDR3 DNA reads as TGTGCCAGCACAGGGGACAGGGATGTCAATGAGCAGTTCTTC. Translation gives CASTGDRDVNEQFF.